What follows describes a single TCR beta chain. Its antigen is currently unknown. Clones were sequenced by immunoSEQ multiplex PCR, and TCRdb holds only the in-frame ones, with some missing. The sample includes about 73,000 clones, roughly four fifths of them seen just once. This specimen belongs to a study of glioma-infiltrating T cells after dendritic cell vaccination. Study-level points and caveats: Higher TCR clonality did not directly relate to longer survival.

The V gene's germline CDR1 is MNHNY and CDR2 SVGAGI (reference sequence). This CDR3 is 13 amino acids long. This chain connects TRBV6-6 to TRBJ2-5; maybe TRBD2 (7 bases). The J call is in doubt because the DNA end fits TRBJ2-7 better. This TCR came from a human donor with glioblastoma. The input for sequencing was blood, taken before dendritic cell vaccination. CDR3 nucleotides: TGTGCCAGCAAGGGGGGGGGAACCTACGAGCAGTACTTC. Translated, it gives CASKGGGTYEQYF.